This is a list of T cell receptor beta chains from one sample in a study of control samples from healthy donors and cancer patients. TCRdb's table, derived via immunoSEQ multiplex PCR, lists solely in-frame clones and lacks some. The profile covers tens of thousands of clones, with around 84% appearing a single time and roughly 16% taken by the ten largest. The sequencing sample was made of blood. These receptor sequences come from a man between 50 and 59 years old in good health. The CDR3 runs from the conserved cysteine through the conserved F or W. The size entry is marked missing in some rows and otherwise reads once, few, many or a size class.

CDR3aa	v_gene	j_gene	abundance
CASSPGQASNYGYTF	TRBV18	TRBJ1-2	-
CASSHTRATNTGELFF	TRBV18	TRBJ2-2	-
CASSVGGDLRVGYEQFF	TRBV9	TRBJ2-1	-
CASSPQSTRTDTQYF	TRBV18	TRBJ2-3	-
CASSDPSTVRSYNSPLHF	TRBV2	TRBJ1-6	-
CASSLSLLTDTQYF	TRBV27	TRBJ2-3	-
CASTFQTGFIGELFF	TRBV11-2	TRBJ2-2	-
CATSDTGTYNEQFF	TRBV24-1	TRBJ2-1	-
CASSQGPRGAGGLETQYF	TRBV4-3	TRBJ2-5	-
CASSTGLAGTDTQYF	TRBV7-3	TRBJ2-3	-
CASSDLPGRGPQHF	TRBV27	TRBJ1-5	few
CATGKEVYEQYF	TRBV2	TRBJ2-7	-
CASSPRGTSTSEQYF	TRBV11-3	TRBJ2-7	-
CASGPGTPHGYTF	TRBV12-5	TRBJ1-2	-
CASSLGVAGIAFF	TRBV28	TRBJ1-1	-
CSVVRRDTGELFF	TRBV29-1	TRBJ2-2	-
CASSGKGGNSGNTIYF	TRBV2	TRBJ1-3	few
CASSLETSTYEQYF	TRBV5-1	TRBJ2-7	-
CASSELPGGRLFF	TRBV2	TRBJ1-4	-
CASSPGQGAGYTF	TRBV19	TRBJ1-2	-
CASKVGTDYGYTF	TRBV19	TRBJ1-2	-
CASSAEGGRTHF	TRBV2	TRBJ1-1	-
CASSPSSTGELFF	TRBV18	TRBJ2-2	-
CASSVAGTVHVNEQFF	TRBV9	TRBJ2-1	-
CASSKSGTGPYEQYF	TRBV2	TRBJ2-7	-
CAWDLGQFQETQYF	TRBV30	TRBJ2-5	-
CASSQYALGYSGNTIYF	TRBV4-3	TRBJ1-3	-
CASSHGQVAFF	TRBV18	TRBJ1-1	-
CASSLSGGSYEQYF	TRBV11-2	TRBJ2-7	-
CASSFEEPGQISYEQYF	TRBV5-6	TRBJ2-7	-
CASSFGNTEAFF	TRBV11-3	TRBJ1-1	-
CASSDPGLLNTEAFF	TRBV6-1	TRBJ1-1	-
CASSYSRTFHQYF	TRBV6-5	TRBJ2-7	-
CAISLTSNEQFF	TRBV10-3	TRBJ2-1	-
CASGWTAENQPQHF	TRBV6-5	TRBJ1-5	-
CASSRDRPSAETQYF	TRBV5-4	TRBJ2-5	-
CASSFRPENTEAFF	TRBV5-1	TRBJ1-1	-
CASTSGTRGQFF	TRBV21-1	TRBJ2-1	few
CASSFHNEQFF	TRBV2	TRBJ2-1	-
CASRSGGSYEQYF	TRBV7-2	TRBJ2-7	-
CASSSLAGDTGELFF	TRBV7-9	TRBJ2-2	few
CASTSGVSEQYF	TRBV2	TRBJ2-7	few
CASSYSFLGETNEAFF	TRBV6-2/TRBV6-3	TRBJ1-1	-
CASSQDISRSSYNEQFF	TRBV4-2	TRBJ2-1	-
CASSQGQAGAYEQYF	TRBV3-1/TRBV3-2	TRBJ2-7	few
CASSRVPAGDTQYF	TRBV4-3	TRBJ2-3	-
CASSGDTFIAKNIQYF	TRBV5-1	TRBJ2-4	-
CASSLTGEYGYTF	TRBV12-3/TRBV12-4	TRBJ1-2	-
CASSPLSGYEAFF	TRBV18	TRBJ1-1	-
CASVPGSGIVDTQYF	TRBV6-5	TRBJ2-3	-
CASSLAVDSPLHF	TRBV5-4	TRBJ1-6	-
CASRGTGGYNQPQHF	TRBV19	TRBJ1-5	-
CASSLMQTAGHEQYF	TRBV7-3	TRBJ2-7	-